This T cell receptor beta chain was identified during a study of Tregs in tolerant kidney transplant recipients. Study-wide findings and caveats: Validation in larger populations is needed because few patients were studied. Changing PCR primers prevented nucleotide comparison between some patients' samples. No direct test of biological reproducibility was done here.

Sequenced by immunoSEQ multiplex PCR; TCRdb stores in-frame clones only, minus some. The sample has roughly 80,000 clones, roughly nine tenths seen once. Mixed chimerism was transient after nonmyeloablative marrow transplants from related graft donors. Unstimulated regulatory T cells (CD4+CD25+CD127-), CD4+CD25- non-regulatory cells, CD4 and CD8 cells were FACS-sorted from thawed PBMCs. A note on this clone: Its specificity is unknown.

Trimming cost V 4 bases and J 5 bases; bases outside gene matches: 7. The CDR3 spans 15 residues. Per the germline V gene, CDR1 is SGHRS and CDR2 is YFSETQ. The chain has TRBV5-1 and TRBJ2-7; 12 bases are shared with TRBD2. This TCR came from a human patient who received a combined kidney and bone marrow transplant. Some T cells may be graft donor cells. The input for sequencing was CD4+ T cells from blood (PBMCs), taken 24 months after the transplant. The CDR3 DNA reads as TGCGCCAGCAGCCCAGGACTAGCGGGAATGAACGAGCAGTACTTC. It is translated as CASSPGLAGMNEQYF.